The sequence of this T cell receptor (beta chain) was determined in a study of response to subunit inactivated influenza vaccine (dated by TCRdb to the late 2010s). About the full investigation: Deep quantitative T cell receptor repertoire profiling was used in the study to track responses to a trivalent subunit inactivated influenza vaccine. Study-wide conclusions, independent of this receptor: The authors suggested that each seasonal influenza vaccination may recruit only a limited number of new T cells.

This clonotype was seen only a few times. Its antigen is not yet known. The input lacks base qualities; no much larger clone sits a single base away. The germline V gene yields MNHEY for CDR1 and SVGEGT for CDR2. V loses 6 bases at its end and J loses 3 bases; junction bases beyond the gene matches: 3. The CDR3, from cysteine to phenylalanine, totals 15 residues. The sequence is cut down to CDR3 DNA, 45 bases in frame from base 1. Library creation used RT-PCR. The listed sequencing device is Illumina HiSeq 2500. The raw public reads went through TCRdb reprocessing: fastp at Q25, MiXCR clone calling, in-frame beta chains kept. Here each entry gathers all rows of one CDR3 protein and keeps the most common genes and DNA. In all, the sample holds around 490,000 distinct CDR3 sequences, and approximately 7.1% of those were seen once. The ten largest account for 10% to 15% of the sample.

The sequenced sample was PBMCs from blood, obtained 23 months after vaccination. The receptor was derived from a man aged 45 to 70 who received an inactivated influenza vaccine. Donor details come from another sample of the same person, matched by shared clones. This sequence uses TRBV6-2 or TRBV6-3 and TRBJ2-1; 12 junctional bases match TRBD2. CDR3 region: CASRQLAGGYNEQFF. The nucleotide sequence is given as TGTGCCAGCAGACAACTAGCGGGGGGCTACAATGAGCAGTTCTTC.